These 19 T cell receptor beta chains were sequenced from one sample in a study of human T cells and chemical hapten exposure (dated by TCRdb to 2020 to 2023). The time point label here, explained by the study, means: pre-sensitization, week 0. Taken with the paper, the label for treatment or condition translates to: therapeutic diphenylcyclopropenone sensitization with weekly scalp DPC. The method behind the library was RACE. The listed sequencing device is NextSeq 500. The raw public reads went through TCRdb reprocessing: fastp at Q25, MiXCR clone calling, in-frame beta chains kept. CDR3 protein duplicates are merged, each entry listing the most common genes and DNA. The sample yields tens of thousands of distinct CDR3 sequences; over 9.5% were counted once. Jointly, the top ten make up 5% to 5.5% of the sample. Source: whole blood, taken in connection with sensitization to the hapten diphenylcyclopropenone (DPC). Receptors originate from a woman between 50 and 59 years old with alopecia areata. Some clones in this sample may be carry-over from other donors' samples.

V is TRBV21-1 and J is TRBJ2-5; the table's TRBD2 call for D was not verified on the DNA. TRBV21-1 is labeled a pseudogene. The CDR3 covers 15 residues. Here the CDR3 reads CASKGRLADLETQYF. The CDR3, as DNA: TGTGCCAGCAAAGGTCGGCTAGCGGACTTAGAGACCCAGTACTTC.

Many counts were recorded for this clonotype. V is TRBV11-3 and J is TRBJ2-3, with D tentatively TRBD2 (5 bases). The CDR3 has 15 amino acids. From germline, CDR1 is SGHNT and CDR2 YENEEA. V was clipped by 5 bases and J by 6 bases, with 18 bases between them. CDR3 protein: CASSPPGSREDTQYF. The CDR3 bases are TGTGCCAGCAGCCCCCCGGGAAGCCGTGAGGATACGCAGTATTTT.

This clonotype was seen a few times. This chain links TRBV4-3 with TRBJ1-1, with 7 bases that match TRBD1. The germline V gene encodes CDR1 LGHNA and CDR2 YSLEER. Trimming removed 0 bases from V and 2 bases from J; junction bases left unmatched: 15. This CDR3 comprises 19 residues. CDR3 sequence: CASSQDGGISTGINTEAFF. The CDR3 DNA sequence: TGCGCCAGCAGCCAAGATGGGGGGATCTCGACAGGGATAAACACTGAAGCTTTCTTT.

Details on this clonotype: One end of the junction does not line up with germline, which may come from a read error. J is TRBJ2-3 and V is TRBV11-2; a possible D gene is TRBD2 (6 bases). This CDR3 has 14 residues. Germline lookup yields CDR1 SGHAT and CDR2 FQNNGV. The CDR3 sequence: CASSFEIIRPPGVF. The DNA of the CDR3 is TGTGCCAGCAGCTTTGAGATTATAAGACCTCCGGGGGTCTTT.

As regards this clonotype: Since a much larger clone is just one base distant, this may be a read error. The conserved phenylalanine or tryptophan is not found at the CDR3 terminus, so this likely reflects a read error. The rearrangement uses TRBV29-1 and TRBJ1-2; D gene ambiguous. The CDR3 has 13 amino acids. Trimming pared 2 bases from V and 7 bases from J, leaving 14 bases between. Germline V gene sequence: CDR1 SQVTM, CDR2 ANQGSEA. The CDR3 DNA reads as TGCAGCGTTGAATTCGCGGTTCTACGTGGCTACACCCTC. Translating it yields CSVEFAVLRGYTL.

This clonotype has only a few counts. V gene TRBV20-1 combines with J gene TRBJ2-1; a possible D gene is TRBD2 (5 bases). The CDR3 spans 11 residues. Germline V CDR1 and CDR2: DFQATT, SNEGSKA (reference sequence). V was trimmed by 6 bases and J by 7 bases, leaving 10 bases between them. For the CDR3, the DNA is TGCAGTGCCGCAAGGAGGAATGAGCAGTTCTTC. Its translation is CSAARRNEQFF.

Ten or more counts support this clonotype. This rearrangement joins TRBV30 to TRBJ1-6; D perhaps matches TRBD1 (5 bases). The germline gives CDR1 GTSNPN, CDR2 SVGIG (reference sequence). V lost 7 bases and J lost 5, with 12 bases in between. The CDR3 has 13 amino acids. The DNA of the CDR3 is TGTGCCTCCCGAAGGGGTAATAATTCACCCCTCCACTTT. Amino acids: CASRRGNNSPLHF.

The CDR3 here is CASSSQGAIRGTEAFF. The CDR3 DNA reads TGTGCCAGCAGCTCCCAGGGGGCGATCCGGGGCACTGAAGCTTTCTTT. The chain uses TRBV11-2 and TRBJ1-1, with TRBD1 matching over 8 bases. The length of the CDR3 is 16 residues. V lost 4 bases to trimming and J lost 4 bases; unmatched junction nucleotides: 11. Germline V gene lookup returns CDR1 SGHAT and CDR2 FQNNGV.

V and J are TRBV7-2 and TRBJ2-1; D may be TRBD2 (6 bases). The CDR3 has 18 residues. Trimming left V 1 base short and J 2 bases short, with 18 bases between. In germline, CDR1 is SGHTA, CDR2 FQGNSA. The CDR3 here is CASSLEWGRASAYNEQFF. The CDR3 DNA sequence: TGTGCCAGCAGCTTAGAGTGGGGCCGAGCTAGCGCCTACAATGAGCAGTTCTTC.

This clonotype was detected ten times or more. V is TRBV18 and J is TRBJ2-1; D gene unclear. This CDR3 has 13 residues. The germline V gene has CDR1 KGHSH and CDR2 LQKENI. Between the trimmed V and J ends, which lost 2 bases and 2 bases, there was a span of 4 bases. CDR3 in DNA: TGTGCCAGCTCACCAGGGCCCTACAATGAGCAGTTCTTC. This codes for CASSPGPYNEQFF.

This clonotype was counted at least ten times. J is TRBJ2-1 and V is TRBV29-1; D is possibly TRBD1 (5 bases). The CDR3 runs to 14 residues. Trimming took off 4 bases at V and 2 bases at J, with 12 bases between the two ends. CDR1 and CDR2 (germline): SQVTM, ANQGSEA. The CDR3 DNA is TGCAGCGTTGGGGGCCGAAGGCCCTACAATGAGCAGTTCTTC. Translation: CSVGGRRPYNEQFF.

This clonotype was counted between two and nine times. The rearrangement joins TRBV12-3 or TRBV12-4 to TRBJ2-7; TRBD2 aligns across 8 bases. The CDR3 is 15 amino acids. V lost 4 bases, J lost 3 bases, and 8 bases stayed unmatched. In nucleotides, the CDR3 is TGTGCCAGCAGTTCCTGGGGGAGCGGGAGCTACGAGCAGTACTTC. Its translation: CASSSWGSGSYEQYF.

This clonotype was seen repeatedly, ten times or more. This chain links TRBV20-1 with TRBJ2-3; maybe TRBD2 (5 bases). Trimming took 4 bases from V and 2 from J, leaving 13 bases between them. Germline V CDR1 and CDR2: DFQATT, SNEGSKA (reference sequence). The CDR3 has 14 residues. The CDR3 here is CSAIRDGPTDTQYF. Here the CDR3 DNA reads TGCAGTGCTATTCGGGATGGGCCCACAGATACGCAGTATTTT.

This clonotype was seen a few times. The chain uses TRBV12-3 or TRBV12-4 and TRBJ1-3; D not resolved. V was cut by 1 base and J by 0 bases, with 7 bases left in between. The CDR3 totals 15 residues. CDR3 region: CASSLEALSGNTIYF. CDR3 in DNA: TGTGCCAGCAGTTTAGAGGCGCTCTCTGGAAACACCATATATTTT.

This chain links TRBV7-2 with TRBJ1-2; no reliable D call. V was pared by 4 bases and J by 2 bases, with 14 bases between. Germline CDR1 reads SGHTA; CDR2 reads FQGNSA. The CDR3 consists of 15 residues. CDR3 nucleotides: TGTGCCAGCAGCTCACATGTGTCAGAAAACTATGGCTACACCTTC. The encoded protein is CASSSHVSENYGYTF. The variable domain in full, completed from reference TRBV7-2 and TRBJ1-2, reads GAGVSQSPSNKVTEKGKDVELRCDPISGHTALYWYRQSLGQGLEFLIYFQGNSAPDKSGLPSDRFSAERTGGSVSTLTIQRTQQEDSAVYLCASSSHVSENYGYTFGSGTRLTVV.

The chain carries TRBV7-3 and TRBJ2-3, with 9 bases fitting TRBD2. The CDR3 sequence is 17 residues long. Per the germline V gene, CDR1 is SGHTA and CDR2 is FQGTGA. Unmatched junction bases numbered 6, after V lost 2 bases and J lost 0 bases. The DNA of the CDR3 is TGTGCCAGCAGCTTATCGAGACTAGCGGTCAGCACAGATACGCAGTATTTT. It yields the protein CASSLSRLAVSTDTQYF.

This clonotype was found a few times. This chain connects TRBV2 to TRBJ1-6, with a tentative D call TRBD1 (6 bases). Germline CDR1 reads SNHLY; CDR2 reads FYNNEI. Trimming took off 8 bases at V and 3 bases at J, with 14 bases between the two ends. The CDR3 extends over 15 amino acids. In DNA, the CDR3 is TGTGCCAGCCTTCAACAGGGCCACTATAATTCACCCCTCCACTTT. Residues: CASLQQGHYNSPLHF.

The chain is built from TRBV18 and TRBJ1-1, with no clear D. CDR1 and CDR2 (germline): KGHSH, LQKENI. The V gene lost 3 bases and the J gene lost 3 bases, with 11 bases spanning the gap. CDR3 size: 14 residues. CDR3 nucleotides: TGTGCCAGCTCACCCGGTCCCGGGGACACTGAAGCTTTCTTT. As protein: CASSPGPGDTEAFF.

This clonotype has a handful of counts. The genes are TRBV29-1 and TRBJ2-7; 8 bases align to TRBD2. Germline values: CDR1 SQVTM, CDR2 ANQGSEA. Unmatched junction bases numbered 12, after V lost 5 bases and J lost 0 bases. The CDR3 spans 16 residues. CDR3 nucleotides: TGCAGCGTTAGCTTAATAAGCGGGAGTTCCTCCTACGAGCAGTACTTC. Translating it yields CSVSLISGSSSYEQYF.